Listed below are T cell receptor beta chains from one sample, sequenced in a study of shared clonotypes between healthy human individuals. Repertoires were generated with immunoSEQ multiplex PCR, while TCRdb's copy carries only in-frame clones and drops some. Of about 530,000 clones listed, 60% to 80% are singletons. Sequenced sample: PBMCs. The receptors were gathered from a middle-aged woman in good health. Some clones in this sample may be carry-over from other donors' samples. CDR3s include the opening cysteine and the closing phenylalanine or tryptophan.

j_call v_call cdr3_aa
TRBJ2-5 TRBV4-2 CASSQGTGGGETQYF
TRBJ2-7 TRBV7-9 CASSLSSPRSGYEQYF
TRBJ2-2 TRBV5-1 CASSLPKAGELFF
TRBJ1-3 TRBV5-1 CASSLAGIAGNTIYF
TRBJ1-3 TRBV7-9 CASSLLGASGNTIYF
TRBJ1-1 TRBV29-1 CSVGSDRGLGLAFF
TRBJ2-2 TRBV29-1 CSVWGAMGPGTGELFF
TRBJ1-4 TRBV11-1 CASSFRTNEKLFF
TRBJ2-7 TRBV30 CASGQSYEQYF
TRBJ1-4 TRBV28 CASSLETTNEKLFF
TRBJ1-5 TRBV6-1 CASSDYSNQPQHF
TRBJ1-1 TRBV10-3 CAIRGTGTNTEAFF
TRBJ1-5 TRBV7-2 CASSLGVMAQHF
TRBJ1-2 TRBV18 CASSPTDEAGYTF
TRBJ1-4 TRBV28 CASSSPGTVGEKLFF
TRBJ2-7 TRBV5-1 CASSIMPDSYEQYF
TRBJ1-5 TRBV9 CASSVVQRLASNQPQHF
TRBJ2-1 TRBV27 CASSLAGGSGPYNEQFF
TRBJ1-3 TRBV7-3 CASSPGTDGNTIYF
TRBJ1-2 TRBV29-1 CSVGGGPAGGYTF
TRBJ1-2 TRBV18 CASSPLEQGHGYTF
TRBJ2-2 TRBV5-1 CASSLTGGYTGELFF